This TCR beta chain was identified during a study of T cell responses to AZD1222 COVID-19 vaccine. Looking at the study overall: It was second doses at about 4 or about 12 weeks that were pooled.

Broader study findings: Only a handful of AZD1222 recipients, six or seven in all, had baseline seropositivity. After two AZD1222 doses, spike-specific TCR breadth and depth rose versus day 0.

This clone occurred once. Its antigen is not identified. Repertoires were generated with immunoSEQ multiplex PCR, while TCRdb's copy carries only in-frame clones and drops some. The table has 150,000 to 170,000 clones, about 92% seen once; the top ten hold approximately 20%. This receptor was obtained from an adult in good health. Material: peripheral blood, obtained on day 0 of AZD1222 vaccination.

CDR3 nucleotide sequence: TGTGCCAGCAGGGGGAGGGGAGGATACGAGCAGTACTTC. This encodes CASRGRGGYEQYF. The chain has TRBV28 and TRBJ2-7; TRBD2 agrees at 7 bases. From germline, CDR1 is MDHEN and CDR2 SYDVKM. The V and J ends lost 6 bases and 4 bases, in that order; junction bases with no gene match: 6. This CDR3 has 13 residues.